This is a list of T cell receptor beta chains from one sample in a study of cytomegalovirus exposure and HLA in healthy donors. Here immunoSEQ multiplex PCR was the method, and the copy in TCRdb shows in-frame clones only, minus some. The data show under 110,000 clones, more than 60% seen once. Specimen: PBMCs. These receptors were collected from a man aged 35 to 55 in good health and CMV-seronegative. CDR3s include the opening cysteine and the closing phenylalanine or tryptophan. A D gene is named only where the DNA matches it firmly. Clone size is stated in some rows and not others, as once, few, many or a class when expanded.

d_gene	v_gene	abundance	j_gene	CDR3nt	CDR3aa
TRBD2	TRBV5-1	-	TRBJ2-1	TGCGCCAGCAGCTTGGGGGCGGGGGGGAACAATGAGCAGTTCTTC	CASSLGAGGNNEQFF
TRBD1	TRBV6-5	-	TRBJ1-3	TGTGCCAGCAGTCTGACAGGGGCTACTGGAAACACCATATATTTT	CASSLTGATGNTIYF
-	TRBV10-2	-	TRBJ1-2	TGCGCCAGCAGTGAGTCGACAGACCCCGGTGGCTACACCTTC	CASSESTDPGGYTF
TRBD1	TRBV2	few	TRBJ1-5	TGTGCCAGCGACGGACAGGTCGGCAGCAATCAGCCCCAGCATTTT	CASDGQVGSNQPQHF
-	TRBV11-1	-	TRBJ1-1	TGTGCCAGCAGCTTAGACAGAATGAACACTGAAGCTTTCTTT	CASSLDRMNTEAFF
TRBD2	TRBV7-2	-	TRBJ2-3	TGTGCCAGCAGCTTAGGTCCAGCGGGGGGCGCCAATACGCAGTATTTT	CASSLGPAGGANTQYF
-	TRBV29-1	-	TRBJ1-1	TGCAGCGTTCGACAGGTCGGGAACACTGAAGCTTTCTTT	CSVRQVGNTEAFF
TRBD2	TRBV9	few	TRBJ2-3	TGTGCCAGCAGCGGACAAGCCGGGACTAGCGGGGGAGGAGATACGCAGTATTTT	CASSGQAGTSGGGDTQYF
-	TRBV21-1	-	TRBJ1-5	TGTGCCCTGGAGGGGGACAGGGGTACGCAGCCCCAGCATTTT	CALEGDRGTQPQHF
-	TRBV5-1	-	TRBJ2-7	TGCGCCAGCAGCTCTGGGGGGAGCGCATACGAGCAGTACTTC	CASSSGGSAYEQYF
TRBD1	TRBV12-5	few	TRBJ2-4	TGTGCTAGTGGTGTGGACAGGGGGAACATTCAGTACTTC	CASGVDRGNIQYF
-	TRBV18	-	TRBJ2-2	TGTGCCAGCTCACCACAGCGCCAAAACACCGGGGAGCTGTTTTTT	CASSPQRQNTGELFF
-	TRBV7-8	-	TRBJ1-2	TGTGCCAGCAGCCCCAGTGCGTCGGGAGATGGGGGCTACACCTTC	CASSPSASGDGGYTF
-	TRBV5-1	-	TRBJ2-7	TGCGCCAGCAGCTTGAGTCAGGGCTACGAGCAGTACTTC	CASSLSQGYEQYF
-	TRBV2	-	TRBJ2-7	TGTGCCAGCAGGGACCCCACAGGCATGGGGCACTACGAGCAGTACTTC	CASRDPTGMGHYEQYF
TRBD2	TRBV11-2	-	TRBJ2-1	TGTGCCAGCAGCTTAGTTGGGGGGACTAGTATAGGCAATGAGCAGTTCTTC	CASSLVGGTSIGNEQFF
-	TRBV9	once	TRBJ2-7	TGTGCCAGCAGCCCGCGGGCCCAAGGTTATAACGAGCAGTACTTC	CASSPRAQGYNEQYF
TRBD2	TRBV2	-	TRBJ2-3	TGTGCCAGCAGCTGGACTAGCGGCACAGATACGCAGTATTTT	CASSWTSGTDTQYF
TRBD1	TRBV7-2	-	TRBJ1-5	TGTGCCAGCAGCGGGACAGGGCCCAATCAGCCCCAGCATTTT	CASSGTGPNQPQHF
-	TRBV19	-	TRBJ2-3	TGTGCCAGTAGTCCCCGAACAGGCCCCACAGATACGCAGTATTTT	CASSPRTGPTDTQYF
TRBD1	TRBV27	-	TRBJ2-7	TGTGCCAGCAGTCCCCCCGGGACAGGCTACGAGCAGTACTTC	CASSPPGTGYEQYF
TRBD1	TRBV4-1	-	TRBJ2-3	TGCGCCAGCAGCCAAGAAGGACAGGGTGAAGGGGATACGCAGTATTTT	CASSQEGQGEGDTQYF
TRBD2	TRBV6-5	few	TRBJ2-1	TGTGCCAGCACTTCGCGGGGGAGCTCCTACAATGAGCAGTTCTTC	CASTSRGSSYNEQFF
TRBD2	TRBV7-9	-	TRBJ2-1	TGTGCCAGCAGCTCAAACCCGGGACTAGCGGGGGATGAGCAGTTCTTC	CASSSNPGLAGDEQFF
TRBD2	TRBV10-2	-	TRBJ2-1	TGCGCCAGCGGAGGAGCGGGAAGCTCCTACAATGAGCAGTTCTTC	CASGGAGSSYNEQFF
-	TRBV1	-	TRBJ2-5	TGCACCAGCAGCCAATGCGGGACTAGTCACCTACCCTCTCAAAAAGAGACCCAGTACTTC	CTSSQCGTSHLPSQKETQYF
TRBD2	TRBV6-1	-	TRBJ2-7	TGTGCCAGCAGTGGGACTAGCGGTCCCTACGAGCAGTACTTC	CASSGTSGPYEQYF